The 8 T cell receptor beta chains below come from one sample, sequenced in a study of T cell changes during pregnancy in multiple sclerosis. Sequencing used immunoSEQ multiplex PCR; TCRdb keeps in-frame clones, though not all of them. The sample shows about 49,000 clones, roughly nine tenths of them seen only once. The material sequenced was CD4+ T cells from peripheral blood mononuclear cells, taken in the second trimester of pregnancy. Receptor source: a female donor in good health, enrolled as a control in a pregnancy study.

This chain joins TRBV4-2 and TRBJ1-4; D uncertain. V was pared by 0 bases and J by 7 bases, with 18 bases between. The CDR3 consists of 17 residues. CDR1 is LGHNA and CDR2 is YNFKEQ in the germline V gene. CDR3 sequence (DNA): TGTGCCAGCAGCCAAGATGGTGACACTGTGGGTGGTGAAAAACTGTTTTTT. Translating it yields CASSQDGDTVGGEKLFF.

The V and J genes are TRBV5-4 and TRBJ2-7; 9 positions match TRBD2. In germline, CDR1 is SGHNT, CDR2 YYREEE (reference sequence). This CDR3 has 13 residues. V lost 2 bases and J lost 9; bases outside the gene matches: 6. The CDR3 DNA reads TGTGCCAGCAGCTTCGCGGGGGGGCCCCGGCAGTACTTC. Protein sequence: CASSFAGGPRQYF.

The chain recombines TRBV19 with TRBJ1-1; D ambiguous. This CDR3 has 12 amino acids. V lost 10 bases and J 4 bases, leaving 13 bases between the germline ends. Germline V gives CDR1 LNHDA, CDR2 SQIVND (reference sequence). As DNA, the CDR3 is TGTGCCACCCGGAGGAGTAGCACTGAAGCTTTCTTT. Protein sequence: CATRRSSTEAFF.

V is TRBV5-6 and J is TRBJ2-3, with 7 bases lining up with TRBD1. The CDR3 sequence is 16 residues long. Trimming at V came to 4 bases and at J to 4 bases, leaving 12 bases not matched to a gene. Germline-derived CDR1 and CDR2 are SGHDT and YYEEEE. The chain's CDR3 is CASSPTGSRGADTQYF. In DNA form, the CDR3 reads TGTGCCAGCAGCCCGACAGGGTCACGAGGGGCAGATACGCAGTATTTT. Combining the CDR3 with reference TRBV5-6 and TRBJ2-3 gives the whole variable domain DAGVTQSPTHLIKTRGQQVTLRCSPKSGHDTVSWYQQALGQGPQFIFQYYEEEERQRGNFPDRFSGHQFPNYSSELNVNALLLGDSALYLCASSPTGSRGADTQYFGPGTRLTVL.

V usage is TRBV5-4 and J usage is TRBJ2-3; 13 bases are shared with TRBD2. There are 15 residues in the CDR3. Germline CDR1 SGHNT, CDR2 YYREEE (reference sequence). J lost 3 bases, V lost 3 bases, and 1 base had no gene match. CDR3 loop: CASSSGLAGTDTQYF. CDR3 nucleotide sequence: TGTGCCAGCAGCTCGGGACTAGCGGGGACAGATACGCAGTATTTT.

The CDR3 spells CATSRLTTSGGTDTQYF. The CDR3 bases are TGTGCCACCAGCAGACTAACCACTAGCGGGGGCACAGATACGCAGTATTTT. The chain links TRBV15 to TRBJ2-3; 10 bases fit TRBD2. Looked up from germline, CDR1 is LNHNV and CDR2 is YYDKDF (reference sequence). The CDR3 totals 17 residues. V was clipped by 2 bases and J by 1 base; unmatched bases: 6.

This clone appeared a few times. The DNA for the CDR3 is TGTGCCAGCAGCTTAGGGTCTCAGTTAAACTATGGCTACACCTTC. The encoded protein is CASSLGSQLNYGYTF. The rearrangement links TRBV7-6 to TRBJ1-2, with D uncertain. Germline CDR1 is SGHVS and CDR2 is FNYEAQ. Deletions cut 1 base from V and 2 bases from J, with 11 bases between. The length of the CDR3 is 15 residues.

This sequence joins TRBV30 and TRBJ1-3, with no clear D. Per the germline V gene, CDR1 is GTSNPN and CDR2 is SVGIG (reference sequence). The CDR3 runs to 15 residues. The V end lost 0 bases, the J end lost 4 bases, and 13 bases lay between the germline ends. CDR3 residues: CAWSVLLVGGNTIYF. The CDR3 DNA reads TGTGCCTGGAGTGTACTATTGGTCGGGGGAAACACCATATATTTT. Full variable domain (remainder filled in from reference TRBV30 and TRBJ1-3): SQTIHQWPATLVQPVGSPLSLECTVEGTSNPNLYWYRQAAGRGLQLLFYSVGIGQISSEVPQNLSASRPQDRQFILSSKKLLLSDSGFYLCAWSVLLVGGNTIYFGEGSWLTVV.